This T cell receptor (beta chain) emerged from a study of PD-1 blockade in classical Hodgkin lymphoma. Study-level points and caveats: By cycle point C4D1, TCR diversity had risen significantly in CD4+ cells (but not CD8+ cells).

Here immunoSEQ multiplex PCR was the method, and the copy in TCRdb shows in-frame clones only, minus some. The data show about 50,000 clones, roughly 89% seen once. Germline V gene lookup returns CDR1 LGHNA and CDR2 YNFKEQ. The CDR3 extends over 17 amino acids. V lost 0 bases and J lost 6; bases outside the gene matches: 8. This clone has more than one count but fewer than ten. What it binds is unknown. The time point here: cycle 4 day 1 (C4D1), after five to seven weeks of nivolumab. Each and every patient relapsed after autologous stem cell transplantation, and patients got differing brentuximab vedotin exposure. Best overall response was complete response, partial response or progressive disease in these relapsed/refractory classical Hodgkin lymphoma patients.

Sequences were derived from peripheral blood mononuclear cells (PBMCs), sampled before the fourth cycle of nivolumab. The chain uses TRBV4-2 and TRBJ2-3, with 11 bases lining up with TRBD2. This TCR was sampled from a human donor with classical Hodgkin lymphoma. The CDR3: CASSQDGASGGFDTQYF. The DNA for the CDR3 is TGTGCCAGCAGCCAAGATGGGGCTAGCGGGGGGTTTGATACGCAGTATTTT.